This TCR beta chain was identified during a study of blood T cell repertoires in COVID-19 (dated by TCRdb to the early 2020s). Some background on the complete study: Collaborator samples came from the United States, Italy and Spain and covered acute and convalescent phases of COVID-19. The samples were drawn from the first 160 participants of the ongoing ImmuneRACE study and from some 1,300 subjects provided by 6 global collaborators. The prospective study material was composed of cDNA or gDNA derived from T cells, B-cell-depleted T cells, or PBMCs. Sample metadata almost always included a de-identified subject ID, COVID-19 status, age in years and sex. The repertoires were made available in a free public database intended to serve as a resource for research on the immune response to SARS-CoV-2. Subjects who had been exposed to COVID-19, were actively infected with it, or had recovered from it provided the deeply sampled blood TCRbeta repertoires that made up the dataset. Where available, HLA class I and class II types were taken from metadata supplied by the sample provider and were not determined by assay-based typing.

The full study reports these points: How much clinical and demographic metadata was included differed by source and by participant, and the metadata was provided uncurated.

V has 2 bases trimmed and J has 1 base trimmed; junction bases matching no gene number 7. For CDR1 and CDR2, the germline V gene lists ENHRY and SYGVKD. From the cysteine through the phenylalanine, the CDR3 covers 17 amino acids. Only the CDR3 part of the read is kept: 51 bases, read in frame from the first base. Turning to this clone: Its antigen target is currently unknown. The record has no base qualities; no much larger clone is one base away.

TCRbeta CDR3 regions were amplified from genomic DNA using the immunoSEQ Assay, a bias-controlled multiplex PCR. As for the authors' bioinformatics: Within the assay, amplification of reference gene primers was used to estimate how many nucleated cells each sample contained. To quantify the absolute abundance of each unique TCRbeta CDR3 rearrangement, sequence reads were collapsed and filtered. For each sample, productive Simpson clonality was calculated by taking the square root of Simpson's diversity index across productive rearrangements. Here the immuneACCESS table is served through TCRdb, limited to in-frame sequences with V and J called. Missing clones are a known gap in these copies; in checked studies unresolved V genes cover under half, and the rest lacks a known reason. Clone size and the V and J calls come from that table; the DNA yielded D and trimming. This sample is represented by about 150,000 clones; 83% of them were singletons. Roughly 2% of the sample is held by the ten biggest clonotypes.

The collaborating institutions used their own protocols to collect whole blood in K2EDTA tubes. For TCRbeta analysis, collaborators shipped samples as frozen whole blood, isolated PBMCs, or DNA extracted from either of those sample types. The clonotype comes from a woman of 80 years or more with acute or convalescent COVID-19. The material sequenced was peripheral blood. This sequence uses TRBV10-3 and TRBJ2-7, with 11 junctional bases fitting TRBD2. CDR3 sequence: CAISEGLAGGLSYEQYF. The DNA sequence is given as TGTGCCATCAGTGAGGGTCTAGCGGGGGGCCTTTCCTACGAGCAGTACTTC.